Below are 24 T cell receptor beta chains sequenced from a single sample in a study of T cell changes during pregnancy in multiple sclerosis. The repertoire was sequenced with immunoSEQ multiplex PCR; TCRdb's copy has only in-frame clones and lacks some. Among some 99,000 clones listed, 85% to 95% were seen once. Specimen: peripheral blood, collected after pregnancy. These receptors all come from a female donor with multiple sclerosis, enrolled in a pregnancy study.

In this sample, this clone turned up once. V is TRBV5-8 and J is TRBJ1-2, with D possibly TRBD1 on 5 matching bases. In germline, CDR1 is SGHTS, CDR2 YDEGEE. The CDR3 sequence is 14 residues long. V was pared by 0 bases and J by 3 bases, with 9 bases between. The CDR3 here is CASSLGQGYYGYTF. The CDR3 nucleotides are TGTGCCAGCAGCTTGGGGCAGGGATACTATGGCTACACCTTC.

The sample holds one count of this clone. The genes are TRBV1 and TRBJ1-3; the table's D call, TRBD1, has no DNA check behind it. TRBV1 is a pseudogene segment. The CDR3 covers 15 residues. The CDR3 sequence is CTRTGTGVHENTIYF. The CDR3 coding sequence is TGCACCAGGACCGGAACAGGGGTTCACGAAAACACCATATATTTT.

CDR3 residues: CASSIIGNTEAFF. The CDR3 DNA follows: TGTGCCAGCAGCATCATCGGGAACACTGAAGCTTTCTTT. V usage is TRBV5-8 and J usage is TRBJ1-1; D gene uncertain. Germline lookup yields CDR1 SGHTS and CDR2 YDEGEE. The CDR3 has 13 amino acids. The ends were cut back, 4 bases at V and 1 base at J, with 8 bases in the middle.

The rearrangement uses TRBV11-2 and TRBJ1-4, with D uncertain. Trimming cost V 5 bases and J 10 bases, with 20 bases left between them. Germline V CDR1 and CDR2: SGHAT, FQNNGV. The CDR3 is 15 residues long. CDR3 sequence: CASSPEEGRGGKLFF. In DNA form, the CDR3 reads TGTGCCAGCAGCCCAGAGGAGGGCCGGGGTGGAAAACTGTTTTTT.

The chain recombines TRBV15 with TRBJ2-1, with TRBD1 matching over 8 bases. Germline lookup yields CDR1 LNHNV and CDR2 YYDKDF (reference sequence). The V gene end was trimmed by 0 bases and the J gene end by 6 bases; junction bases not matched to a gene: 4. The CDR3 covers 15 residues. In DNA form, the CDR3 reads TGTGCCACCAGCAGAGAAAGGACAGGGATCAATGAGCAGTTCTTC. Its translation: CATSRERTGINEQFF.

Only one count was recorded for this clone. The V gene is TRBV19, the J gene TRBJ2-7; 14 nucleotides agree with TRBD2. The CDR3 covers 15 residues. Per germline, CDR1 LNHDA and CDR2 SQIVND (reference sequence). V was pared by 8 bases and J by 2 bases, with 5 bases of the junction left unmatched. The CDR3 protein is CASGRLAGGPYEQYF. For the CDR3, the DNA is TGTGCCAGTGGAAGACTAGCGGGAGGGCCCTACGAGCAGTACTTC. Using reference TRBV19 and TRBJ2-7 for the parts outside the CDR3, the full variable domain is DGGITQSPKYLFRKEGQNVTLSCEQNLNHDAMYWYRQDPGQGLRLIYYSQIVNDFQKGDIAEGYSVSREKKESFPLTVTSAQKNPTAFYLCASGRLAGGPYEQYFGPGTRLTVT.

CDR3 nucleotide sequence: TGTGCCAGTAGTATGGACAGATACCAGAACACTGAAGCTTTCTTT. It is translated as CASSMDRYQNTEAFF. The V gene is TRBV19, the J gene TRBJ1-1, with D possibly matching TRBD1 (6 bases). V was cut by 3 bases and J by 1 base, with 12 bases left in between. Germline V CDR1 and CDR2: LNHDA, SQIVND (reference sequence). There are 15 residues in the CDR3.

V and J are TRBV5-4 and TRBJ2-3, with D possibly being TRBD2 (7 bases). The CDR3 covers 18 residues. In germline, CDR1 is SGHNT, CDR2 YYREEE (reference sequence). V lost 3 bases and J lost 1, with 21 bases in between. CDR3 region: CASSSGGTMSRRTDTQYF. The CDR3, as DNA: TGTGCCAGCAGCTCCGGGGGGACAATGAGTAGACGCACAGATACGCAGTATTTT.

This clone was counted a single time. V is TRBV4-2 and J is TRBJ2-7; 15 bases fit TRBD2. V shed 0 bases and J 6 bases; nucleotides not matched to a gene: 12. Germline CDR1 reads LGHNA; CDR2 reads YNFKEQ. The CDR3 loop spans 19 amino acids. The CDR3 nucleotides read TGTGCCAGCAGCCAAGATAGGACGGGACTAGCGGGAGGTTTGGGCGAGCAGTACTTC. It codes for CASSQDRTGLAGGLGEQYF.

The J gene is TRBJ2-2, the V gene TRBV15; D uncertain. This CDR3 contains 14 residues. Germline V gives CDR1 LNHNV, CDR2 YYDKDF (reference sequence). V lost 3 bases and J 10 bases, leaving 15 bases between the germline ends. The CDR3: CATSRVPWSVELFF. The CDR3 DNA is TGTGCCACCAGCAGGGTCCCCTGGAGTGTGGAGCTGTTTTTT.

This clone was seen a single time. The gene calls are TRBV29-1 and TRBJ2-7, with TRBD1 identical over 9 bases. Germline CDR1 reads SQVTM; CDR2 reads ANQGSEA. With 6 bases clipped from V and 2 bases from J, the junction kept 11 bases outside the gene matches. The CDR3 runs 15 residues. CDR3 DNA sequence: TGCAGCGTGACATACCCGGGACAGGGTGCCTACGAGCAGTACTTC. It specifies CSVTYPGQGAYEQYF.

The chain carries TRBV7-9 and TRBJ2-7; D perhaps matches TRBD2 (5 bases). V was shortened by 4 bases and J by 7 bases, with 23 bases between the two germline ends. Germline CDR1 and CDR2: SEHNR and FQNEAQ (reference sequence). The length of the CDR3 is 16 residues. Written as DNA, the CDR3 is TGTGCCAGCAGCTCCCGACTCGAAAAAGGGTCGGGAGAGCAGTACTTC. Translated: CASSSRLEKGSGEQYF.

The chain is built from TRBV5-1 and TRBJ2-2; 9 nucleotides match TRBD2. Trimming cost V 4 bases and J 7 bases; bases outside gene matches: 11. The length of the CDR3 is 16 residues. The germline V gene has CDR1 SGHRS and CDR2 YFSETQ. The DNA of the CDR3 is TGCGCCAGCAGCACCGGACTAGCGAGCGAGGGCGGGGAGCTGTTTTTT. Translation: CASSTGLASEGGELFF.

CDR3 residues: CASSEQGAWNNEQFF. The CDR3 coding sequence is TGTGCCAGCAGTGAACAGGGGGCTTGGAACAATGAGCAGTTCTTC. The chain joins TRBV6-1 to TRBJ2-1; TRBD1 aligns across 8 bases. Germline trimming cut 2 bases from V and 5 bases from J; bases unmatched to any gene: 5. This CDR3 has 15 residues. In germline, CDR1 is MNHNS, CDR2 SASEGT.

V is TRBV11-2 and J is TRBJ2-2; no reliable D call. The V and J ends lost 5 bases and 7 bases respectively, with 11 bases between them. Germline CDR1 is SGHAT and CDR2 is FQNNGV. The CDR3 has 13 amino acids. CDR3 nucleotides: TGTGCCAGCAGCCCGCCTACTATCGGGGAGCTGTTTTTT. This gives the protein CASSPPTIGELFF.

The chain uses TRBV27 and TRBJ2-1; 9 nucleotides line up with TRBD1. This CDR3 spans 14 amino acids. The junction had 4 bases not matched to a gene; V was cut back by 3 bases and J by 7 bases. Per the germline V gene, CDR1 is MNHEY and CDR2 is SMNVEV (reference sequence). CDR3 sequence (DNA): TGTGCCAGCAGTTTGGCCGACAGGGGGAATGAGCAGTTCTTC. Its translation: CASSLADRGNEQFF.

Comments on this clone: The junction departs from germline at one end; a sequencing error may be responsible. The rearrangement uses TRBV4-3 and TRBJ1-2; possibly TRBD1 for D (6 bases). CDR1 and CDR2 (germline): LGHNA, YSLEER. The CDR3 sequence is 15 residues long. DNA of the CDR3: TGCGCCAGCAGCCAAGAAGCACAGGGAGACTATGGCTGCACCTTC. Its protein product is CASSQEAQGDYGCTF.

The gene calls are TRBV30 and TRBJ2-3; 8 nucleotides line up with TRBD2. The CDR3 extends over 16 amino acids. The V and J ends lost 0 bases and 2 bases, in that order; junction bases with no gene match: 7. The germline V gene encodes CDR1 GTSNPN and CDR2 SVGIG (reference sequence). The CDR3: CAWSVRSGRITDTQYF. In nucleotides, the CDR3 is TGTGCCTGGAGTGTCCGCAGCGGGAGAATCACAGATACGCAGTATTTT.

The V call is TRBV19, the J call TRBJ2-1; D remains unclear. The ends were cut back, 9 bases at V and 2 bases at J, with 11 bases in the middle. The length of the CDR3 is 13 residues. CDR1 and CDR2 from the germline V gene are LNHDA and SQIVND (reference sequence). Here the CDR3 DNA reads TGTGCCAGCACAGATTTCCCCTACAATGAGCAGTTCTTC. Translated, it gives CASTDFPYNEQFF.

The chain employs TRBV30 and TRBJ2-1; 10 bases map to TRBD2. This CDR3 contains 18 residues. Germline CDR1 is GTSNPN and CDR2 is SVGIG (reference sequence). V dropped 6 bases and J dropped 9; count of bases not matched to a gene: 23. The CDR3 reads CACSSGGLAVGLQGEQFF. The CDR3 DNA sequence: TGTGCCTGTTCTTCGGGCGGACTAGCGGTCGGGTTACAAGGTGAGCAGTTCTTC.

In DNA form, the CDR3 reads TGTGCCAGCAGATACCAATTGAGAGGGTCCTACAATGAGCAGTTCTTC. Its translation is CASRYQLRGSYNEQFF. This rearrangement joins TRBV6-5 to TRBJ2-1; possible D gene TRBD2, 5 bases. The length of the CDR3 is 16 residues. Looked up from germline, CDR1 is MNHEY and CDR2 is SVGAGI. The V end lost 6 bases, the J end lost 1 base, and 16 bases lay between the germline ends.

This CDR3 is CASSPGLAGRAYNEQFF. CDR3 coding DNA: TGTGCCAGCAGCCCGGGACTAGCGGGACGTGCTTACAATGAGCAGTTCTTC. This chain uses TRBV9 with TRBJ2-1, with 13 bases matching TRBD2. CDR1 SGDLS and CDR2 YYNGEE come from the germline V gene. The CDR3 is 17 amino acids. The V segment lost 4 bases and the J segment 4 bases; nucleotides outside the gene matches: 8.

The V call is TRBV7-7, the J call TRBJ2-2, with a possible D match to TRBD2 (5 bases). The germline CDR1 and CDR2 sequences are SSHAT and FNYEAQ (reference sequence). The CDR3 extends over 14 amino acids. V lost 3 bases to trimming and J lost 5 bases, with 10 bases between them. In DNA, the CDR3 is TGTGCCAGCAGCTTGGTCCCGGGAACCGGGGAGCTGTTTTTT. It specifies CASSLVPGTGELFF.

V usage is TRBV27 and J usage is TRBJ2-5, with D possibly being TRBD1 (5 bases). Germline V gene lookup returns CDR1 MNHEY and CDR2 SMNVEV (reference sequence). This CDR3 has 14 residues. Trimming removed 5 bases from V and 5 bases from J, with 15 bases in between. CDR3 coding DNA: TGTGCCAGCAGTCCCGGGTACAGGCCGGAGACCCAGTACTTC. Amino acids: CASSPGYRPETQYF.